This TCR beta chain emerged from a study of T-cell reconstitution after alpha-beta-depleted transplantation in children. The study's findings and limits: T cells produced anew were the main source of T-cell counts and diversity one year after transplant.

Germline loops: CDR1 SGHAT, CDR2 FQNNGV. This CDR3 has 19 amino acids. Trimming took 3 bases from V and 1 from J, leaving 22 bases between them. This clonotype was counted a few times. What it binds is not known. Researchers prepared the TCRbeta library using unique molecular identifiers, the study reports. MiXCR, run by TCRdb on the PCR reads, gives a single entry per CDR3 protein. The sample holds fewer than 85,000 distinct CDR3 sequences, 12% to 15% seen once. The chain joins TRBV11-2 to TRBJ2-4, with D perhaps TRBD1 (6 bases). This clonotype was obtained from a male patient aged 2-15 years who had a stem cell transplant for acute lymphoblastic leukemia, so the T cells may come from the graft donor. This sample comprised PBMCs, mostly from graft donor cells, obtained 180 days after TCRalphabeta/CD19-depleted stem cell transplant. CDR3 sequence reads: CASSFTTGPRLGAKNIQYF. DNA for the CDR3: TGTGCCAGCAGCTTTACCACAGGGCCCAGGCTGGGGGCCAAAAACATTCAGTACTTC. Looking up the rest from reference TRBV11-2 and TRBJ2-4 gives the full variable domain: EAGVAQSPRYKIIEKRQSVAFWCNPISGHATLYWYQQILGQGPKLLIQFQNNGVVDDSQLPKDRFSAERLKGVDSTLKIQPAKLEDSAVYLCASSFTTGPRLGAKNIQYFGAGTRLSVL.